What follows is one T cell receptor (beta chain) and its context. These data come from a study of T cell responses to AZD1222 COVID-19 vaccine. V lost 2 bases and J 6 bases, leaving 8 bases between the germline ends. Per the germline V gene, CDR1 is LGHDT and CDR2 is YNNKEL (reference sequence). This CDR3 has 12 amino acids. Some clones are missing from TCRdb's copy, which holds only in-frame ones; the method was immunoSEQ multiplex PCR. The table lists around 97,000 clones, 88% of them singletons. V is TRBV3-1 (or the pseudogene TRBV3-2) and J is TRBJ2-7, with D unresolved. The source of this sequence is an adult in good health. This sample comprised peripheral blood, obtained on day 0 of AZD1222 vaccination. The CDR3 DNA follows: TGTGCCAGCAGCCAATCCAAGGGCGAGCAGTACTTC. It encodes CASSQSKGEQYF.